These 7 T cell receptor beta chains share one sample of origin, sequenced in a study of cytomegalovirus exposure and HLA in healthy donors. The PCR had 60 Vbeta and 13 Jbeta primers. Assay: immunoSEQ multiplex PCR; the TCRdb copy retains only in-frame clones and omits some. The repertoire includes over 150,000 clones, roughly 75% of them detected once, and 4.9% sits in the top ten. Sequenced material: PBMCs. The receptor source for this set is a male donor in good health and CMV-seronegative.

This chain connects TRBV13 to TRBJ1-2; TRBD1 might be the D (5 bases). This CDR3 is 17 amino acids long. The V gene's germline CDR1 is PRHDT and CDR2 FYEKMQ (reference sequence). Trimming left V 0 bases short and J 6 bases short, with 20 bases between. CDR3: CASSLGWAGRQENGYTF. The CDR3 DNA sequence: TGTGCCAGCAGCTTAGGTTGGGCAGGGCGTCAGGAGAATGGCTACACCTTC.

This clone was observed once. V gene TRBV9 combines with J gene TRBJ1-4; tentatively, D is TRBD1 (6 bases). This CDR3 region has 15 residues. Germline CDR1 SGDLS, CDR2 YYNGEE. Trimming stripped 0 bases from V and 8 bases from J, with 14 bases between. The CDR3 DNA reads TGTGCCAGCAGCGTAGCTGGACAGCCGGGAGAAAAACTGTTTTTT. Protein product: CASSVAGQPGEKLFF. The full variable domain, in which reference TRBV9 and TRBJ1-4 provide the parts outside the CDR3, is DSGVTQTPKHLITATGQRVTLRCSPRSGDLSVYWYQQSLDQGLQFLIQYYNGEERAKGNILERFSAQQFPDLHSELNLSSLELGDSALYFCASSVAGQPGEKLFFGSGTQLSVL.

This rearrangement joins TRBV7-9 to TRBJ2-5; 7 bases fit TRBD1. The J segment lost 5 bases and the V segment lost 8 bases, leaving 14 bases of the junction unmatched. Per the germline V gene, CDR1 is SEHNR and CDR2 is FQNEAQ (reference sequence). The CDR3 contains 15 residues. CDR3 protein: CASFRGTGGVETQYF. CDR3 nucleotide sequence: TGTGCCAGCTTCAGGGGGACCGGTGGTGTCGAGACCCAGTACTTC.

The genes are TRBV12-5 and TRBJ1-5; D perhaps matches TRBD1 (6 bases). The CDR3 loop spans 13 amino acids. Per germline, CDR1 LGHNT and CDR2 FRNRAP. V lost 5 bases, J lost 1 base, and 6 bases lay in between. The CDR3 loop is CASGQGSNQPQHF. Here the CDR3 DNA reads TGTGCTAGTGGTCAGGGGAGCAATCAGCCCCAGCATTTT.

In DNA form, the CDR3 reads TGCGCCAGCAGCTCTCCGGGACTGGCACACAATGAGCAGTTCTTC. It encodes CASSSPGLAHNEQFF. The rearrangement joins TRBV5-1 to TRBJ2-1; the D gene is possibly TRBD2 (6 bases). The ends were cut back, 3 bases at V and 5 bases at J, with 15 bases in the middle. CDR1 is SGHRS, CDR2 YFSETQ, per germline. The CDR3 is 15 amino acids.

A note on this clone: One end of the junction varies from germline; a read error may be responsible. The chain combines TRBV6-5 with TRBJ1-5; 7 nucleotides line up with TRBD1. Per germline, CDR1 MNHEY and CDR2 SVGAGI. This CDR3 region has 15 residues. The CDR3 DNA follows: TGTGCCAGCAGTTACTCGTACAGGGTGGGACAGCCCCAACATTTT. It translates to CASSYSYRVGQPQHF.

V usage is TRBV5-1 and J usage is TRBJ2-1, with 11 bases lining up with TRBD2. Germline assignment: CDR1 SGHRS and CDR2 YFSETQ. The CDR3 is made up of 15 amino acids. The V gene end was trimmed by 1 base and the J gene end by 11 bases; junction bases not matched to a gene: 8. The CDR3: CASSLPGTSGGKQFF. The DNA of the CDR3 is TGCGCCAGCAGCTTGCCTGGGACTAGCGGAGGGAAGCAGTTCTTC. Based on the CDR3 plus reference TRBV5-1 and TRBJ2-1, the full variable domain is KAGVTQTPRYLIKTRGQQVTLSCSPISGHRSVSWYQQTPGQGLQFLFEYFSETQRNKGNFPGRFSGRQFSNSRSEMNVSTLELGDSALYLCASSLPGTSGGKQFFGPGTRLTVL.